Below are 10 T cell receptor beta chains sequenced from a single sample in a study of blood T cells in healthy people across ages. A J-beta primer mix and a sample-barcoded 5' primer were used in a second PCR of about 7 to 12 cycles. TCRdb re-analysed the 5' RACE reads in MiXCR, keeping a single row per CDR3 protein. The sample yields around 1,600,000 distinct CDR3 sequences, 35% to 45% seen once. The specimen sequenced was blood. The receptor source for this set is a woman under 30 in good health.

The genes are TRBV6-1 and TRBJ1-1; D uncertain. Trimming shortened V by 3 bases and J by 1 base, and 9 bases separated the two germline ends. This CDR3 comprises 14 residues. The germline V gene encodes CDR1 MNHNS and CDR2 SASEGT. CDR3 in amino acids: CASSDPDRNTEAFF. DNA of the CDR3: TGTGCCAGCAGTGACCCCGACCGGAACACTGAAGCTTTCTTT.

This clonotype has just a few counts. The chain couples TRBV7-2 to TRBJ2-1; D call uncertain. The CDR3 has 14 residues. The V end lost 1 base, the J end lost 4 bases, and 8 bases lay between the germline ends. Germline CDR1 reads SGHTA; CDR2 reads FQGNSA. The CDR3 loop reads CASSLGFFYNEQFF. In nucleotides, the CDR3 is TGTGCCAGCAGCTTAGGGTTCTTTTACAATGAGCAGTTCTTC. The full variable domain, rest sourced from reference TRBV7-2 and TRBJ2-1, is GAGVSQSPSNKVTEKGKDVELRCDPISGHTALYWYRQSLGQGLEFLIYFQGNSAPDKSGLPSDRFSAERTGGSVSTLTIQRTQQEDSAVYLCASSLGFFYNEQFFGPGTRLTVL.

This chain joins TRBV6-5 and TRBJ2-2; TRBD1 is a possible D gene (5 bases). The CDR3 runs to 14 residues. Germline assignment: CDR1 MNHEY and CDR2 SVGAGI. V gave up 2 bases and J gave up 5 bases, with 9 bases separating them. CDR3 residues: CASSYQGFTGELFF. CDR3 in DNA: TGTGCCAGCAGTTACCAGGGCTTTACCGGGGAGCTGTTTTTT.

The chain joins TRBV27 to TRBJ1-2; TRBD1 agrees at 9 bases. The CDR3 is 13 residues long. The germline V gene encodes CDR1 MNHEY and CDR2 SMNVEV (reference sequence). V dropped 6 bases and J dropped 4; count of bases not matched to a gene: 3. The CDR3 region has the DNA TGTGCCAGCAGAGGGACAGGGAGCTATGGCTACACCTTC. Its translation: CASRGTGSYGYTF.

This sequence joins TRBV20-1 and TRBJ2-5, with TRBD2 matching 7 bases. With 0 bases clipped from V and 11 bases from J, the junction kept 15 bases outside the gene matches. This CDR3 is 15 amino acids long. Germline CDR1 and CDR2: DFQATT and SNEGSKA (reference sequence). The CDR3, as DNA: TGCAGTGCTAGAGATCTGGGGGGGGGAAACAATGAGCAGTACTTC. Its protein is CSARDLGGGNNEQYF.

This clonotype appeared a single time. The chain links TRBV13 to TRBJ1-2, with no clear D. Germline assignment: CDR1 PRHDT and CDR2 FYEKMQ (reference sequence). Trimming pared 4 bases from V and 4 bases from J, leaving 13 bases between. The CDR3 has 14 amino acids. CDR3 DNA: TGTGCCAGCAGCTCAAGCGGGTACCTCTATGGCTACACCTTC. This gives the protein CASSSSGYLYGYTF.

The sample holds one count of this clonotype. The CDR3 nucleotides read TGCAGTGCTAGAGGGACAACACTCTACGAGCAGTTCTTC. Its protein is CSARGTTLYEQFF. The rearrangement joins TRBV20-1 to TRBJ2-1; the D gene is possibly TRBD1 (5 bases). With 1 base removed from V and 10 bases from J, the gap between germline ends came to 14 bases. CDR3 length: 13 amino acids. Germline lookup yields CDR1 DFQATT and CDR2 SNEGSKA (reference sequence).

The chain carries TRBV9 and TRBJ2-1; TRBD2 matches at 9 bases. The CDR3 covers 15 residues. Germline V gene lookup returns CDR1 SGDLS and CDR2 YYNGEE. The V gene end was trimmed by 3 bases and the J gene end by 9 bases; junction bases not matched to a gene: 10. The CDR3 sequence: CASSATSGALVEQFF. The CDR3 DNA reads TGTGCCAGCAGCGCGACTAGCGGAGCGCTGGTTGAGCAGTTCTTC.

This clonotype was seen only a few times. The CDR3 sequence is CASSTRLAGEDNEQFF. DNA for the CDR3: TGTGCCAGTAGTACAAGACTAGCGGGGGAAGACAATGAGCAGTTCTTC. The rearrangement uses TRBV19 and TRBJ2-1; 12 bases agree with TRBD2. Germline loops: CDR1 LNHDA, CDR2 SQIVND (reference sequence). There are 16 residues in the CDR3. V shed 4 bases, J shed 5 bases, and the junction held 6 bases outside the gene matches. Drawing the rest from reference TRBV19 and TRBJ2-1, the complete variable domain is DGGITQSPKYLFRKEGQNVTLSCEQNLNHDAMYWYRQDPGQGLRLIYYSQIVNDFQKGDIAEGYSVSREKKESFPLTVTSAQKNPTAFYLCASSTRLAGEDNEQFFGPGTRLTVL.

This clonotype was seen a handful of times. The gene calls are TRBV6-2 or TRBV6-3 and TRBJ1-2; possible D gene TRBD1, 5 bases. The V gene lost 2 bases and the J gene lost 6 bases, with 16 bases spanning the gap. Germline loops: CDR1 MNHEY, CDR2 SVGEGT. This CDR3 is built from 15 residues. The CDR3: CASSYDVTEEDGYTF. CDR3 DNA sequence: TGTGCCAGCAGTTACGACGTGACAGAAGAAGATGGCTACACCTTC.